These 24 T cell receptor beta chains were all obtained from the same sample, sequenced in a study of T cells in Graves' hyperthyroidism and ophthalmopathy. Researchers took RNA transcripts and amplified the TCR beta CDR3 regions from them. A first-round RT-PCR of the TCR CDR3 used the HTBI primer set. TCRdb redid the calling of the multiplex PCR reads with MiXCR, one entry per CDR3 protein. The table records approximately 400,000 distinct CDR3 sequences, over 12% of them present only once. Sequencing input: blood. The receptor source for this set is a man in his fifties with Graves' ophthalmopathy.

The chain employs TRBV19 and TRBJ2-5; TRBD1 matches at 7 bases. The V segment lost 5 bases and the J segment 1 base; nucleotides outside the gene matches: 7. This CDR3 comprises 15 residues. Germline loops: CDR1 LNHDA, CDR2 SQIVND (reference sequence). The chain's CDR3 is CASSATGDRQETQYF. CDR3 coding DNA: TGTGCCAGTAGTGCCACAGGGGATCGCCAAGAGACCCAGTACTTC.

This clonotype qualifies as medium-sized (0.01 to 0.1%). This chain uses TRBV11-2 with TRBJ2-5; TRBD1 might be the D (5 bases). The CDR3 covers 14 residues. The V gene lost 5 bases and the J gene lost 2 bases, with 12 bases spanning the gap. Looked up from germline, CDR1 is SGHAT and CDR2 is FQNNGV. CDR3 sequence (DNA): TGTGCCAGCAGCGTTAAGCCAGGGCAAGAGACCCAGTACTTC. Amino acid sequence: CASSVKPGQETQYF.

This clonotype was detected a few times. Written as DNA, the CDR3 is TGTGCCAGTACCCCGGCTAGACTAGCTTACGCGAACACCGGGGAGCTGTTTTTT. Its translation is CASTPARLAYANTGELFF. This rearrangement joins TRBV19 to TRBJ2-2, with TRBD2 matching over 7 bases. The CDR3 sequence is 18 residues long. The germline CDR1 and CDR2 sequences are LNHDA and SQIVND (reference sequence). V shed 7 bases, J shed 0 bases, and the junction held 14 bases outside the gene matches.

The rearrangement links TRBV9 to TRBJ1-6; TRBD1 matches at 7 bases. V was pared by 6 bases and J by 9 bases, with 9 bases of the junction left unmatched. The CDR3 consists of 14 residues. Germline V gene sequence: CDR1 SGDLS, CDR2 YYNGEE. Written as DNA, the CDR3 is TGTGCCAGCAAGGACAGGAGGGGACGTTCACCCCTCCACTTT. It codes for CASKDRRGRSPLHF. The whole variable domain, filled in from reference TRBV9 and TRBJ1-6, reads DSGVTQTPKHLITATGQRVTLRCSPRSGDLSVYWYQQSLDQGLQFLIQYYNGEERAKGNILERFSAQQFPDLHSELNLSSLELGDSALYFCASKDRRGRSPLHFGNGTRLTVT.

There are many counts of this clonotype. The chain combines TRBV5-5 with TRBJ2-1, with D unclear. Trimming stripped 0 bases from V and 7 bases from J, with 8 bases between. This CDR3 region has 13 residues. Germline CDR1 and CDR2: SGHKS and YYEKEE (reference sequence). Here the CDR3 reads CASSLATFNEQFF. CDR3 nucleotide sequence: TGTGCCAGCAGCTTGGCGACTTTTAATGAGCAGTTCTTC.

This clonotype was seen at least ten times. The CDR3 DNA is TGCAGCGGAAGAGTGGGCGACGCGCCCCAGCATTTT. It specifies CSGRVGDAPQHF. V usage is TRBV29-1 and J usage is TRBJ1-5; no definite D call. The CDR3 covers 12 residues. Trimming shortened V by 7 bases and J by 9 bases, and 16 bases separated the two germline ends. Looked up from germline, CDR1 is SQVTM and CDR2 is ANQGSEA.

As DNA, the CDR3 is TGCAGTGCTAGCCTGGGGGGGGTGGACTACGAGCAGTACTTC. Translating gives CSASLGGVDYEQYF. This sequence joins TRBV20-1 and TRBJ2-7; 7 bases align to TRBD2. The CDR3 has 14 residues. After removal of 3 bases from V and 3 bases from J, the junction contained 8 bases not matched to a gene. CDR1 and CDR2 (germline): DFQATT, SNEGSKA (reference sequence).

This clonotype has at least ten counts. The CDR3 bases are TGCGCCAGCAGCCAATCCACAGGGGGCATCTCCTACGAGCAGTACTTC. Translated: CASSQSTGGISYEQYF. The chain is built from TRBV4-1 and TRBJ2-7, with 9 bases that match TRBD1. Germline assignment: CDR1 MGHRA and CDR2 YSYEKL. Germline trimming cut 2 bases from V and 0 bases from J; bases unmatched to any gene: 5. CDR3 length: 16 residues.

V and J are TRBV6-1 and TRBJ2-7; TRBD1 is a possible D gene (7 bases). Germline CDR1 is MNHNS and CDR2 is SASEGT. The V and J ends lost 2 bases and 4 bases respectively, with 18 bases between them. The CDR3 is 16 residues long. The CDR3 DNA is TGTGCCAGCAGTGAAAGTGGCGGGACAGCGCTTTACGAGCAGTACTTC. It codes for CASSESGGTALYEQYF.

This clonotype was seen repeatedly, ten times or more. The chain employs TRBV30 and TRBJ1-5; perhaps TRBD1 as D (5 bases). With 5 bases removed from V and 0 bases from J, the gap between germline ends came to 11 bases. CDR1 GTSNPN and CDR2 SVGIG come from the germline V gene (reference sequence). The CDR3 runs 14 residues. Here the CDR3 reads CAWEQENSNQPQHF. The CDR3 DNA is TGTGCCTGGGAACAGGAGAATAGCAATCAGCCCCAGCATTTT. Looking up the rest from reference TRBV30 and TRBJ1-5 gives the full variable domain: SQTIHQWPATLVQPVGSPLSLECTVEGTSNPNLYWYRQAAGRGLQLLFYSVGIGQISSEVPQNLSASRPQDRQFILSSKKLLLSDSGFYLCAWEQENSNQPQHFGDGTRLSIL.

This clonotype has a count of ten or more. The chain combines TRBV30 with TRBJ2-7, with TRBD2 matching over 10 bases. CDR1 GTSNPN and CDR2 SVGIG come from the germline V gene (reference sequence). Trimming took 7 bases from V and 4 from J; bases not matched to a gene: 19. CDR3 size: 17 residues. This CDR3 is CASESQSGASGRYEQYF. As DNA, the CDR3 is TGTGCCTCAGAAAGCCAATCAGGGGCTAGCGGGAGATACGAGCAGTACTTC. The variable domain in full, completed from reference TRBV30 and TRBJ2-7, reads SQTIHQWPATLVQPVGSPLSLECTVEGTSNPNLYWYRQAAGRGLQLLFYSVGIGQISSEVPQNLSASRPQDRQFILSSKKLLLSDSGFYLCASESQSGASGRYEQYFGPGTRLTVT.

This clonotype was found many times. The V gene is TRBV30, the J gene TRBJ2-1; D is uncertain. The germline V and J ends were trimmed by 4 bases and 4 bases, with 14 bases remaining between them. CDR3 length: 14 amino acids. Germline V gives CDR1 GTSNPN, CDR2 SVGIG (reference sequence). CDR3 nucleotide sequence: TGTGCCTGGACAACAGAAGACTCATACAATGAGCAGTTCTTC. It specifies CAWTTEDSYNEQFF.

This clonotype was recorded at least ten times. The genes are TRBV12-3 or TRBV12-4 and TRBJ1-2; 7 bases align to TRBD1. Unmatched junction bases numbered 6, after V lost 6 bases and J lost 5 bases. CDR3 length: 13 residues. The DNA for the CDR3 is TGTGCCAGCAGCCAGGGGGTGGGGTATGGCTACACCTTC. As protein: CASSQGVGYGYTF.

This clonotype was counted many times. J is TRBJ2-1 and V is TRBV15, with 13 bases aligning to TRBD2. Germline V lookup: CDR1 LNHNV, CDR2 YYDKDF (reference sequence). CDR3 length: 16 amino acids. The V segment lost 2 bases and the J segment 6 bases; nucleotides outside the gene matches: 4. The CDR3 loop reads CATSRRGTSGINEQFF. CDR3 coding DNA: TGTGCCACCAGCAGAAGAGGGACTAGCGGGATCAATGAGCAGTTCTTC.

Turning to this clonotype: It may be a read error: a sequence one base away is much more abundant. J is TRBJ2-3 and V is TRBV6-2 or TRBV6-3; D uncertain. Germline V gene data show CDR1 as MNHEY and CDR2 as SVGEGT. The CDR3 length is 13 residues. V lost 5 bases to trimming and J lost 1 base, with 7 bases between them. The CDR3 region is CASSARGTDTQYF. The CDR3 DNA is TGTGCCAGCAGTGCCCGGGGCACAGATACGCAGTATTTT.

At least ten counts were recorded for this clonotype. The CDR3 here is CASSVTGQDFNGYTF. The DNA for the CDR3 is TGTGCCAGCAGCGTGACGGGACAGGACTTTAATGGCTACACCTTC. J is TRBJ1-2 and V is TRBV7-2, with 8 bases identical to TRBD1. This CDR3 comprises 15 residues. The V gene end was trimmed by 5 bases and the J gene end by 6 bases; junction bases not matched to a gene: 11. In germline, CDR1 is SGHTA, CDR2 FQGNSA.

This clonotype was observed at least ten times. The CDR3 bases are TGCGCCAGCAGCCCTCAGACAGGCTTAGTAAGCTACGAGCAGTACTTC. Its protein is CASSPQTGLVSYEQYF. The rearrangement uses TRBV5-1 and TRBJ2-7, with a possible D match to TRBD1 (6 bases). Between the trimmed V and J ends, which lost 4 bases and 3 bases, there was a span of 20 bases. Germline V gene sequence: CDR1 SGHRS, CDR2 YFSETQ. The length of the CDR3 is 16 residues.

Note on this clonotype: One end of the junction does not line up with germline, which may come from a read error. The chain joins TRBV12-3 or TRBV12-4 to TRBJ2-1; TRBD2 agrees at 9 bases. There are 15 residues in the CDR3. The CDR3 coding sequence is TGTACCAGCAGTTTTAGCGGGAGCCTCTACAACGAGCAGTTCTTC. Translating gives CTSSFSGSLYNEQFF.

This clonotype showed up many times. The chain joins TRBV6-1 to TRBJ2-3; 12 positions agree with TRBD1. The V gene's germline CDR1 is MNHNS and CDR2 SASEGT. Trimming at V came to 6 bases and at J to 4 bases, leaving 17 bases not matched to a gene. The CDR3 is 19 amino acids. The CDR3 protein is CASSPGRDRGLRGADTQYF. CDR3 nucleotides: TGTGCCAGCAGCCCCGGACGGGACAGGGGGCTTAGAGGGGCAGATACGCAGTATTTT.

This clonotype was counted only a few times. The chain couples TRBV4-1 to TRBJ2-1; D possibly corresponds to TRBD2 (6 bases). This CDR3 has 16 residues. Germline V gene data show CDR1 as MGHRA and CDR2 as YSYEKL. V shed 8 bases and J shed 6 bases, with 23 bases lying between them. The CDR3 loop reads CASSVKGGPPGNEQFF. The CDR3 nucleotides read TGCGCCAGCTCTGTGAAGGGAGGACCTCCGGGCAATGAGCAGTTCTTC.

This clonotype was counted many times. As DNA, the CDR3 is TGTGCCAGCAGTGAATCTCGGGGAGGCCCAGATACGCAGTATTTT. Protein product: CASSESRGGPDTQYF. The chain combines TRBV6-1 with TRBJ2-3; D is perhaps TRBD2 (6 bases). V lost 2 bases, J lost 4 bases, and 13 bases lay in between. The germline V gene has CDR1 MNHNS and CDR2 SASEGT. This CDR3 has 15 residues.

This clonotype has only a few counts. The chain links TRBV6-1 to TRBJ1-6; possibly TRBD1 for D (5 bases). V gave up 8 bases and J gave up 10 bases, with 18 bases separating them. The germline V gene has CDR1 MNHNS and CDR2 SASEGT. This CDR3 contains 14 residues. Written as DNA, the CDR3 is TGTGCCAGCCGGGACTATGTAATGGGCTCACCCCTCCACTTT. It yields the protein CASRDYVMGSPLHF.

This clonotype was seen ten or more times. V and J are TRBV2 and TRBJ2-7, with D perhaps TRBD2 (5 bases). The CDR3 totals 13 residues. Trimming took 6 bases from V and 2 from J, leaving 11 bases between them. Germline V CDR1 and CDR2: SNHLY, FYNNEI. The CDR3 region has the DNA TGTGCCAGCAGGGGGAGACTTACCTACGAGCAGTACTTC. As protein: CASRGRLTYEQYF.

Many counts were recorded for this clonotype. The rearrangement joins TRBV5-1 to TRBJ1-1; D is ambiguous. The germline V gene has CDR1 SGHRS and CDR2 YFSETQ. The V end was cut by 1 base, the J end by 1 base, with 5 bases between. The CDR3 is made up of 13 amino acids. CDR3 bases: TGCGCCAGCAGCTTGATGGAGAACACTGAAGCTTTCTTT. It encodes CASSLMENTEAFF.